This T cell receptor beta chain was sequenced for a study of OX40 agonist ivuxolimab in advanced cancers. For the study at large: Patients were given ivuxolimab, an antibody that agonizes OX40 (CD134).

Concerning this clone: Its antigen is still unknown.

Study-level findings and limits: Expansion of clones was among the lowest in partial responders at 0.1-3.0 mg/kg.

This CDR3 contains 15 residues. V trimming: 0 bases; J trimming: 7 bases; junction bases outside the gene matches: 9. Germline V CDR1 and CDR2: LGHNA, YSLEER. The cohort excluded patients with autoimmune disease history or systemic immunosuppression. Libraries were prepared by immunoSEQ multiplex PCR; TCRdb keeps only in-frame clonotypes and omits some of them. The table includes about 77,000 clones, over 70% detected once. This sample comprised CD4+ or CD8+ T cells sorted from blood, obtained in a trial of the OX40 agonist ivuxolimab. The TCR originated in an adult with an advanced solid tumor such as melanoma, head and neck, liver or kidney cancer. The chain carries TRBV4-3 and TRBJ2-7, with 7 bases aligning to TRBD2. In DNA, the CDR3 is TGCGCCAGCAGCCAAGATATGAGCGGGAAAGAGGAGCAGTACTTC. Translation gives CASSQDMSGKEEQYF.